Shown below are 21 T cell receptor beta chains from a single sample sequenced in a study of T cells in localized non-small cell lung cancer. Sequencing was performed with immunoSEQ multiplex PCR; in TCRdb, only in-frame clones are kept and a portion is missing. The sample lists under 40,000 clones, around 93% seen once, with roughly 7.9% in the top ten. The sequenced sample was peripheral blood, obtained before any cancer treatment. These receptors were taken from an older female donor with stage I lung adenocarcinoma.

This clone was recorded only once. The chain joins TRBV7-2 to TRBJ1-2, with 8 nucleotides matching TRBD1. This CDR3 region has 14 residues. The germline gives CDR1 SGHTA, CDR2 FQGNSA. Trimming at V came to 3 bases and at J to 4 bases, leaving 4 bases not matched to a gene. The CDR3: CASSLQGAVYGYTF. The DNA for the CDR3 is TGTGCCAGCAGCTTGCAGGGGGCGGTCTATGGCTACACCTTC.

The chain has TRBV4-3 and TRBJ2-5; no clear D. Looked up from germline, CDR1 is LGHNA and CDR2 is YSLEER. Trimming took 0 bases from V and 1 from J, leaving 3 bases between them. CDR3 length: 13 amino acids. The CDR3 nucleotides are TGCGCCAGCAGCCAAGATTTCCAAGAGACCCAGTACTTC. Its translation is CASSQDFQETQYF.

V gene TRBV7-2 combines with J gene TRBJ2-2; maybe TRBD2 (5 bases). Germline CDR1 SGHTA, CDR2 FQGNSA. V lost 3 bases and J lost 0, with 8 bases in between. This CDR3 is built from 15 residues. CDR3 region: CASSLRDTNTGELFF. The CDR3 region has the DNA TGTGCCAGCAGCTTGAGGGATACGAACACCGGGGAGCTGTTTTTT.

V is TRBV6-5 and J is TRBJ1-3; D is unclear. The length of the CDR3 is 13 residues. V was trimmed by 7 bases and J by 0 bases, leaving 7 bases between them. Germline CDR1 reads MNHEY; CDR2 reads SVGAGI. This CDR3 is CASNSGSGNTIYF. The CDR3 region has the DNA TGTGCCAGCAACTCAGGCTCTGGAAACACCATATATTTT.

This chain links TRBV7-2 with TRBJ1-5; no firm D call. Germline V gene data show CDR1 as SGHTA and CDR2 as FQGNSA. V was clipped by 6 bases and J by 2 bases, with 14 bases between them. The CDR3 is 15 amino acids. The CDR3 DNA follows: TGTGCCAGCAGTTTGACCCAAGGTCGCAATCAGCCCCAGCATTTT. Translation: CASSLTQGRNQPQHF.

The chain employs TRBV28 and TRBJ2-1; TRBD2 matches at 12 bases. The length of the CDR3 is 17 residues. CDR1 is MDHEN, CDR2 SYDVKM, per germline. V lost 3 bases and J lost 0; bases outside the gene matches: 3. The CDR3, as DNA: TGTGCCAGCAGTTTTACTAGCGGGGGGCACTCCTACAATGAGCAGTTCTTC. Encoded protein: CASSFTSGGHSYNEQFF.

J is TRBJ2-3 and V is TRBV10-1; TRBD2 matches 10 bases. V shed 4 bases, J shed 1 base, and the junction held 2 bases outside the gene matches. The CDR3 consists of 15 residues. Looked up from germline, CDR1 is WNHNN and CDR2 is SYGVQD (reference sequence). DNA for the CDR3: TGCGCCAGCAGTGCCGGGACTAGCGGCACAGATACGCAGTATTTT. The encoded protein is CASSAGTSGTDTQYF.

This clone has just one count. The genes are TRBV6-1 and TRBJ1-4; possible D gene TRBD1, 5 bases. The V and J ends lost 3 bases and 7 bases respectively, with 9 bases between them. CDR3 length equals 13 residues. The germline V gene has CDR1 MNHNS and CDR2 SASEGT. The CDR3 spells CASSEWGVEKLFF. CDR3 coding DNA: TGTGCCAGCAGTGAGTGGGGCGTTGAAAAACTGTTTTTT.

The genes are TRBV7-2 and TRBJ1-1; D is unclear. The germline gives CDR1 SGHTA, CDR2 FQGNSA. The CDR3 totals 13 residues. Trimming cost V 1 base and J 4 bases, with 7 bases left between them. CDR3 nucleotides: TGTGCCAGCAGCTTAGGGTCTTTCACTGAAGCTTTCTTT. Its translation: CASSLGSFTEAFF.

This chain connects TRBV7-2 to TRBJ1-3; D ambiguous. Trimming took 5 bases from V and 0 from J, leaving 14 bases between them. The CDR3 loop spans 16 amino acids. CDR1 and CDR2 (germline): SGHTA, FQGNSA. The CDR3: CASSPITMSSGNTIYF. The CDR3 DNA sequence: TGTGCCAGCAGCCCAATTACCATGAGCTCTGGAAACACCATATATTTT.

The CDR3 protein is CASSIDPDRLHQPQHF. CDR3 DNA: TGTGCCAGTAGTATAGACCCGGACAGGCTGCATCAGCCCCAGCATTTT. The chain combines TRBV19 with TRBJ1-5; 7 nucleotides align to TRBD1. Germline V gene lookup returns CDR1 LNHDA and CDR2 SQIVND (reference sequence). V dropped 0 bases and J dropped 5; count of bases not matched to a gene: 7. This CDR3 spans 16 amino acids.

The chain uses TRBV11-3 and TRBJ2-7; TRBD2 is a possible D gene (5 bases). The CDR3 runs 13 residues. Germline V gene lookup returns CDR1 SGHNT and CDR2 YENEEA. V lost 1 base to trimming and J lost 7 bases, with 11 bases between them. The CDR3 DNA reads TGTGCCAGCAGCTTAGGCCTAGCAGAGGAGCAGTACGTC. Residues: CASSLGLAEEQYV.

CDR3 region: CASSLDVRGIHEQYF. The CDR3 DNA is TGTGCCAGCAGCTTGGATGTTAGAGGGATTCACGAGCAGTACTTC. The rearrangement links TRBV5-4 to TRBJ2-7; TRBD2 might be the D (5 bases). V shed 0 bases and J shed 5 bases, with 15 bases lying between them. Germline CDR1 is SGHNT and CDR2 is YYREEE (reference sequence). CDR3 length equals 15 residues.

J is TRBJ1-1 and V is TRBV10-3; 9 nucleotides line up with TRBD1. With V trimmed by 8 bases and J by 2 bases, 6 bases remained unmatched. The CDR3 sequence is 14 residues long. CDR1 and CDR2 (germline): ENHRY, SYGVKD. CDR3 protein: CAIGRQGGNTEAFF. The CDR3 region has the DNA TGTGCCATCGGCAGACAGGGGGGCAACACTGAAGCTTTCTTT.

The gene calls are TRBV5-4 and TRBJ2-5; TRBD1 might be the D (7 bases). Trimming cost V 0 bases and J 5 bases, with 17 bases left between them. The CDR3 runs to 16 residues. CDR1 is SGHNT, CDR2 YYREEE, per germline (reference sequence). CDR3 DNA: TGTGCCAGCAGCTTGGTGTTCAGGGGGGCTAGGGAGACCCAGTACTTC. It encodes CASSLVFRGARETQYF.

The chain combines TRBV7-3 with TRBJ2-5, with D maybe TRBD1 (5 bases). The CDR3 is made up of 14 amino acids. V dropped 3 bases and J dropped 1 base, with 9 bases sitting between them. Germline CDR1 is SGHTA and CDR2 is FQGTGA. As DNA, the CDR3 is TGTGCCAGCAGCTTTTGGGGCGTCCAAGAGACCCAGTACTTC. It translates to CASSFWGVQETQYF.

V and J are TRBV9 and TRBJ2-7; D possibly corresponds to TRBD1 (6 bases). V lost 0 bases and J lost 3, with 16 bases in between. Germline lookup yields CDR1 SGDLS and CDR2 YYNGEE. This CDR3 is built from 16 residues. The CDR3 DNA sequence: TGTGCCAGCAGCGTAGCCCTGACAGGACCCAGCTACGAGCAGTACTTC. Amino acids: CASSVALTGPSYEQYF. Full variable domain (rest looked up from reference TRBV9 and TRBJ2-7): DSGVTQTPKHLITATGQRVTLRCSPRSGDLSVYWYQQSLDQGLQFLIQYYNGEERAKGNILERFSAQQFPDLHSELNLSSLELGDSALYFCASSVALTGPSYEQYFGPGTRLTVT.

The J gene is TRBJ1-5, the V gene TRBV30; D unresolved. Germline CDR1 GTSNPN, CDR2 SVGIG (reference sequence). V gave up 2 bases and J gave up 2 bases, with 10 bases separating them. The CDR3 spans 14 residues. CDR3 bases: TGTGCCTGGAGTCCTTGGGGTGGCAATCAGCCCCAGCATTTT. Translating it yields CAWSPWGGNQPQHF.

This clone was found once. The chain has TRBV9 and TRBJ2-4; either TRBD1 or TRBD2 may supply D (5 bases each). CDR1 is SGDLS, CDR2 YYNGEE, per germline. Trimming shortened V by 0 bases and J by 0 bases, and 19 bases separated the two germline ends. CDR3 size: 19 residues. In DNA, the CDR3 is TGTGCCAGCAGCGTAGGCGATATGAGGGGCACCTTAGCCAAAAACATTCAGTACTTC. As protein: CASSVGDMRGTLAKNIQYF.

V usage is TRBV6-5 and J usage is TRBJ2-7; D unclear. V lost 2 bases to trimming and J lost 3 bases, with 17 bases between them. Germline V gene lookup returns CDR1 MNHEY and CDR2 SVGAGI. CDR3 length: 16 amino acids. The CDR3, as DNA: TGTGCCAGCAGTTACAGGACGCCCCCGACGGACTACGAGCAGTACTTC. It encodes CASSYRTPPTDYEQYF.

The chain couples TRBV7-2 to TRBJ1-2, with 9 bases lining up with TRBD1. J gave up 6 bases and V 5 bases, and 7 bases lay outside the gene matches. Germline V gives CDR1 SGHTA, CDR2 FQGNSA. The CDR3 runs 14 residues. CDR3 nucleotide sequence: TGTGCCAGCAGCGGGGGGACAGGGTTTAATGGCTACACCTTC. Amino acid sequence: CASSGGTGFNGYTF.